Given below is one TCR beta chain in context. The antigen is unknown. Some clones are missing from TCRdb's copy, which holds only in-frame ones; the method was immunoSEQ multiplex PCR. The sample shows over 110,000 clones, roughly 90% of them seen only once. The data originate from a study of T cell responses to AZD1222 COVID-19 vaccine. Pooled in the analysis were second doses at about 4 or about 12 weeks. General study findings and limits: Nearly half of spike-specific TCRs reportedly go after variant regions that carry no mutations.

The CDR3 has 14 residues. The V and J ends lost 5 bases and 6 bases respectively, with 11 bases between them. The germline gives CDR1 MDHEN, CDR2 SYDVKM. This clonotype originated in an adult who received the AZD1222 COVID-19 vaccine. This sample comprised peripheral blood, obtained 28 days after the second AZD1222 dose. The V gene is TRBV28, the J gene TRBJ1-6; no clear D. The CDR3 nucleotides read TGTGCCAGCAGTCCCGGGAACCCTAATTCACCCCTCCACTTT. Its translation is CASSPGNPNSPLHF.